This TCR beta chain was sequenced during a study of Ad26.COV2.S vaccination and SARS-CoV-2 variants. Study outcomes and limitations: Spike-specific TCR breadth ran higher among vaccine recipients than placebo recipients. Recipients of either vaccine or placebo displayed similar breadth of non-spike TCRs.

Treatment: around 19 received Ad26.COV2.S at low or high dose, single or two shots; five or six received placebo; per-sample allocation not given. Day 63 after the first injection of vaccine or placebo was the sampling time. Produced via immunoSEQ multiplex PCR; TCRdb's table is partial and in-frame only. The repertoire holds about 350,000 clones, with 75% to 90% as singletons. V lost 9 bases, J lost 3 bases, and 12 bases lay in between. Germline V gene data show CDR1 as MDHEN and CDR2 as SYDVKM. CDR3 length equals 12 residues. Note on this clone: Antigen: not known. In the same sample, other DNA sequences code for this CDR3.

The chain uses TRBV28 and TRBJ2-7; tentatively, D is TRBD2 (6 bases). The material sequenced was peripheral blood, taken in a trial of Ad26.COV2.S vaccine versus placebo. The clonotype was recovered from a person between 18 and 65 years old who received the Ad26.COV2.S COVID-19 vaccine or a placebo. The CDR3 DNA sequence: TGTGCCAGTTCATCGGGAGTCTACGAGCAGTACTTC. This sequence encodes CASSSGVYEQYF.